Shown below are 15 T cell receptor beta chains from a single sample sequenced in a study of T cells in localized non-small cell lung cancer. Profiling relied on immunoSEQ multiplex PCR, and the TCRdb table lists in-frame clones only, not all of them. The sample holds around 91,000 clones, roughly 86% seen once. Sequencing was performed on peripheral blood, taken before any cancer treatment. These receptors were collected from a man between 40 and 75 years old with stage I squamous cell lung carcinoma.

This rearrangement joins TRBV4-1 to TRBJ2-5; 9 nucleotides line up with TRBD2. The length of the CDR3 is 14 residues. Trimming took 2 bases from V and 5 from J; bases not matched to a gene: 3. Germline V gene sequence: CDR1 MGHRA, CDR2 YSYEKL. CDR3 nucleotide sequence: TGCGCCAGCAGCCAATTAGCGGGGGTTGAGACCCAGTACTTC. It specifies CASSQLAGVETQYF.

The chain links TRBV5-1 to TRBJ2-7; D perhaps matches TRBD2 (6 bases). This CDR3 has 14 amino acids. V lost 3 bases and J 3 bases, leaving 13 bases between the germline ends. Germline loops: CDR1 SGHRS, CDR2 YFSETQ. DNA for the CDR3: TGCGCCAGCAGCTCGGGACCCGGGGGCTACGAGCAGTACTTC. Protein sequence: CASSSGPGGYEQYF.

This clone was seen more than once but under ten times. J is TRBJ1-4 and V is TRBV19, with 9 bases aligning to TRBD1. V lost 5 bases, J lost 6 bases, and 10 bases stayed unmatched. The CDR3 has 16 amino acids. Germline lookup yields CDR1 LNHDA and CDR2 SQIVND (reference sequence). The CDR3 loop is CASSSLSGTGYEKLFF. DNA for the CDR3: TGTGCCAGTAGTTCCCTTTCGGGGACAGGGTATGAAAAACTGTTTTTT.

This chain connects TRBV27 to TRBJ1-1; unclear D gene. V was clipped by 2 bases and J by 3 bases, with 7 bases between them. This CDR3 is built from 13 residues. Germline CDR1 MNHEY, CDR2 SMNVEV (reference sequence). The CDR3 DNA reads TGTGCCAGCAGTTTAAACGAGGACACTGAAGCTTTCTTT. Its protein is CASSLNEDTEAFF.

V gene TRBV27 combines with J gene TRBJ2-2; possible D gene TRBD2, 5 bases. Trimming left V 5 bases short and J 1 base short, with 5 bases between. This CDR3 contains 13 residues. The V gene's germline CDR1 is MNHEY and CDR2 SMNVEV (reference sequence). The CDR3: CASSRGNTGELFF. CDR3 in DNA: TGTGCCAGCAGTCGGGGGAACACCGGGGAGCTGTTTTTT.

This clone came up a few times. The J gene is TRBJ1-6, the V gene TRBV5-1; TRBD1 aligns across 8 bases. The V gene's germline CDR1 is SGHRS and CDR2 YFSETQ. V trimming: 4 bases; J trimming: 10 bases; junction bases outside the gene matches: 7. The CDR3 is 14 amino acids. This chain's CDR3 is CASSIGQGSSPLHF. The CDR3, as DNA: TGCGCCAGCAGCATCGGACAGGGATCATCACCCCTCCACTTT.

V usage is TRBV28 and J usage is TRBJ2-3; D possibly corresponds to TRBD2 (5 bases). The V gene lost 3 bases and the J gene lost 3 bases, with 10 bases spanning the gap. The CDR3 length is 14 residues. The germline V gene has CDR1 MDHEN and CDR2 SYDVKM. The CDR3 DNA sequence: TGTGCCAGCAGTTTCTTATCGGGGACAGATACGCAGTATTTT. Its protein is CASSFLSGTDTQYF.

CDR3 sequence reads: CASSPGRGNEQFF. CDR3 nucleotides: TGTGCCAGCAGCCCGGGACGCGGCAATGAGCAGTTCTTC. This chain uses TRBV7-3 with TRBJ2-1; D might be TRBD1 or TRBD2, each matching 5 bases. In germline, CDR1 is SGHTA, CDR2 FQGTGA. The V end was cut by 5 bases, the J end by 6 bases, with 11 bases between. This CDR3 is built from 13 residues. Full variable domain (missing parts from reference TRBV7-3 and TRBJ2-1): GAGVSQTPSNKVTEKGKYVELRCDPISGHTALYWYRQSLGQGPEFLIYFQGTGAADDSGLPNDRFFAVRPEGSVSTLKIQRTERGDSAVYLCASSPGRGNEQFFGPGTRLTVL.

This clone is a singleton in its sample. The chain combines TRBV29-1 with TRBJ1-1; weak D call: TRBD1 (5 bases). The CDR3 spans 13 residues. Trimming took 7 bases from V and 0 from J, leaving 12 bases between them. CDR1 is SQVTM, CDR2 ANQGSEA, per germline. The DNA for the CDR3 is TGCAGCGCCTTAGGGGCTTTGAACACTGAAGCTTTCTTT. Its translation is CSALGALNTEAFF.

The chain has TRBV5-4 and TRBJ2-5; the match to TRBD2 covers 15 bases. CDR3 size: 17 residues. Germline V gene sequence: CDR1 SGHNT, CDR2 YYREEE (reference sequence). V shed 4 bases and J 2 bases; nucleotides not matched to a gene: 6. The CDR3 loop is CASSPRGLAGGQETQYF. As DNA, the CDR3 is TGTGCCAGCAGCCCCAGGGGACTAGCGGGGGGTCAAGAGACCCAGTACTTC.

The chain uses TRBV7-9 and TRBJ2-3; D unresolved. V lost 6 bases and J lost 0, with 7 bases in between. CDR3 length equals 13 residues. CDR1 and CDR2 from the germline V gene are SEHNR and FQNEAQ (reference sequence). The chain's CDR3 is CASSSESTDTQYF. CDR3 DNA: TGTGCCAGCAGTTCAGAGAGCACAGATACGCAGTATTTT.

V usage is TRBV5-4 and J usage is TRBJ2-6; D is perhaps TRBD2 (5 bases). From germline, CDR1 is SGHNT and CDR2 YYREEE (reference sequence). V lost 4 bases and J 4 bases, leaving 9 bases between the germline ends. CDR3 size: 14 residues. This CDR3 reads CASSPPSGANVLTF. DNA of the CDR3: TGTGCCAGCAGCCCCCCTAGCGGGGCCAACGTCCTGACTTTC.

The chain uses TRBV2 and TRBJ2-7; TRBD2 is a possible D gene (5 bases). CDR3 length equals 14 residues. V was trimmed by 5 bases and J by 0 bases, leaving 11 bases between them. Germline V lookup: CDR1 SNHLY, CDR2 FYNNEI. CDR3: CASSRETSSYEQYF. CDR3 nucleotides: TGTGCCAGCAGTAGGGAGACAAGCTCCTACGAGCAGTACTTC. Looking up the rest from reference TRBV2 and TRBJ2-7 gives the full variable domain: EPEVTQTPSHQVTQMGQEVILRCVPISNHLYFYWYRQILGQKVEFLVSFYNNEISEKSEIFDDQFSVERPDGSNFTLKIRSTKLEDSAMYFCASSRETSSYEQYFGPGTRLTVT.

This chain uses TRBV5-1 with TRBJ1-2, with D possibly TRBD1 on 6 matching bases. The germline CDR1 and CDR2 sequences are SGHRS and YFSETQ. This CDR3 is 15 amino acids long. V was shortened by 4 bases and J by 2 bases, with 15 bases between the two germline ends. The CDR3 sequence: CASSPRDRFNYGYTF. CDR3 nucleotide sequence: TGCGCCAGCAGCCCACGAGACAGGTTCAACTATGGCTACACCTTC.

V usage is TRBV5-1 and J usage is TRBJ1-3; D may be TRBD1 (5 bases). CDR3 length: 14 amino acids. V was clipped by 1 base and J by 4 bases, with 9 bases between them. The V gene's germline CDR1 is SGHRS and CDR2 YFSETQ. DNA of the CDR3: TGCGCCAGCAGCTTGATGGGGGAAGGAAACACCATATATTTT. Its translation is CASSLMGEGNTIYF.